The TCR beta chain described here comes from a study of blood T cell repertoires in COVID-19. Across the whole study: Sources were T cells, B-cell-depleted T cells, or PBMCs; the material itself was cDNA or gDNA.

This clone was detected a few times. The same CDR3 also results from other DNA sequences found in this sample. Clones were sequenced by immunoSEQ multiplex PCR, and TCRdb holds only the in-frame ones, with some missing. The sample has fewer than 85,000 clones, roughly four fifths seen once; the top ten hold 20% to 25%. Germline V gene data show CDR1 as MNHNY and CDR2 as SVGAGI (reference sequence). Trimming cost V 3 bases and J 4 bases, with 10 bases left between them. The length of the CDR3 is 14 residues. The V call is TRBV6-6, the J call TRBJ2-1; D uncertain. This TCR derives from a human donor in a cohort sampled during active COVID-19. The sequencing input was peripheral blood. The chain's CDR3 is CASSYRGDYNEQFF. DNA for the CDR3: TGTGCCAGCAGTTATCGTGGAGATTACAATGAGCAGTTCTTC.